A single sample is the source of the 5 T cell receptor beta chains below, sequenced in a study of blood T cell repertoires in COVID-19 (dated by TCRdb to 2020 to 2022). Receptor amplification or capture employed the immunoSEQ multiplex PCR assay. TCRdb took this table from immuneACCESS and kept in-frame rearrangements with V and J called. Such tables lack part of the clones; where checked against another copy, unresolved V genes explain under half of the gap, and the rest is unexplained. The sample contains fewer than 450,000 clones, more than 75% of them found a single time. The ten biggest clones cover about 6% of the sample. The material sequenced was peripheral blood. The receptors shown here come from a woman between 45 and 65 years old with COVID-19, enrolled during active disease.

The chain carries TRBV27 and TRBJ2-7; 15 bases fit TRBD2. Germline V gene lookup returns CDR1 MNHEY and CDR2 SMNVEV (reference sequence). This CDR3 comprises 18 residues. The V segment lost 4 bases and the J segment 4 bases; nucleotides outside the gene matches: 11. The CDR3 protein is CASSSRTGGTSGRYEQYF. The DNA of the CDR3 is TGTGCCAGCAGTTCCCGGACAGGGGGGACTAGCGGGAGGTACGAGCAGTACTTC.

The rearrangement uses TRBV4-3 and TRBJ2-1, with 7 bases that match TRBD1. The CDR3 totals 16 residues. The trim removed 3 bases at V and 3 bases at J, leaving 8 bases unmatched. Germline V CDR1 and CDR2: LGHNA, YSLEER. The CDR3 DNA sequence: TGCGCCAGCAGCCAGGGCGGACAGGCATACTACAATGAGCAGTTCTTC. Protein sequence: CASSQGGQAYYNEQFF.

The genes are TRBV2 and TRBJ1-2, with 7 bases matching TRBD1. The CDR3 is 13 residues long. V dropped 5 bases and J dropped 3; count of bases not matched to a gene: 3. Germline CDR1 reads SNHLY; CDR2 reads FYNNEI. CDR3: CASSPTGHYGYTF. The CDR3, as DNA: TGTGCCAGCAGTCCGACAGGGCACTATGGCTACACCTTC.

The V call is TRBV7-2, the J call TRBJ1-1; 7 bases are a match to TRBD1. In germline, CDR1 is SGHTA, CDR2 FQGNSA. V was clipped by 3 bases and J by 7 bases; unmatched bases: 11. This CDR3 comprises 15 residues. CDR3 in DNA: TGTGCCAGCAGCTTGGCAGGGGGGCTACAATATGAAGCTTTCTTT. This translates into CASSLAGGLQYEAFF.

This clone was detected ten times or more. The chain carries TRBV24-1 and TRBJ1-1; D is unclear. Germline-derived CDR1 and CDR2 are KGHDR and SFDVKD. This CDR3 is built from 12 residues. V was cut by 4 bases and J by 10 bases, with 12 bases left in between. CDR3 sequence (DNA): TGTGCCACCAGTGACCCCATCTCGGGAGCTTTCTTT. This encodes CATSDPISGAFF.